Sequencing of this T cell receptor (beta chain) was carried out in a study of neoadjuvant anti-PD-1 for oral cavity cancer. This clone was seen a single time. The antigen is unknown. This sample's time point: after neoadjuvant nivolumab, at surgical resection. Patients were newly diagnosed with stage II-IVA oral cavity squamous cell carcinoma without prior systemic or radiation treatment. Trimming removed 7 bases from V and 2 bases from J, with 12 bases in between. Germline-derived CDR1 and CDR2 are WSHSY and SAAADI. This CDR3 has 14 amino acids. Study-level findings and limits: Higher pretreatment Treg/Th17 ratios tracked higher pretreatment blood clonality.

TCRdb keeps only in-frame clones here, not all; method: immunoSEQ multiplex PCR. This sample has some 9,500 clones, with just under 70% found just once. Material: PBMCs, obtained after nivolumab (anti-PD-1) treatment. The chain recombines TRBV10-2 with TRBJ2-1; a possible D gene is TRBD1 (6 bases). The clonotype comes from a person between 40 and 80 years old with oral cavity squamous cell carcinoma. This CDR3 is CASMSRGTYNEQFF. Here the CDR3 DNA reads TGCGCCAGCATGTCCAGGGGAACCTACAATGAGCAGTTCTTC.